This T cell receptor beta chain was documented in a study of control samples from healthy donors and cancer patients. TCRdb keeps only in-frame clones here, not all; method: immunoSEQ multiplex PCR. The sample has about 410,000 clones, about nine tenths seen once; the top ten hold over 5.5%. Looked up from germline, CDR1 is SEHNR and CDR2 is FQNEAQ (reference sequence). Trimming pared 4 bases from V and 5 bases from J, leaving 26 bases between. This CDR3 is built from 18 residues. Specimen: PBMCs. The chain uses TRBV7-9 and TRBJ1-2; D is unresolved. The TCR comes from a man aged 40-55 years with head and neck cancer. This CDR3 is CASSSLLGKSEALYGYTF. CDR3 DNA sequence: TGTGCCAGCAGCTCCCTTCTGGGCAAATCGGAGGCTTTATATGGCTACACCTTC.